This TCR beta chain is drawn from a study of tumor-infiltrating lymphocytes in primary liver carcinoma. Study overall: Patients included men and women of 30 to 69 years. The study, taken as a whole, reports: Blood trailed tumors significantly in top-250-clone fraction (p = 0.039). Paired tumor-adjacent and tumor-blood samples overlapped less than tumor region pairs did.

Taking about 17-32 mg of unsorted bulk tissue, the authors co-extracted RNA and DNA. The CDR3 totals 16 residues. Germline loops: CDR1 SGHAT, CDR2 FQDESV (reference sequence). The researchers produced TCR beta cDNA from 500 to 550 ng total RNA with a constant-region primer. Construction of TCR beta libraries relied on three successive nested multiplex PCR rounds employing slightly modified ARM-PCR. It was with TRBV1-TRBV30 forward primers and a C-beta reverse primer that the first two PCR rounds were run, at roughly 10 cycles each. Using its own MiXCR run on the multiplex PCR reads, TCRdb lists one record per CDR3 protein. This sample has fewer than 200,000 distinct CDR3 sequences, with around 85% found just once. In the case of this clonotype: What it binds is not known. Germline is not matched at one junction end, which may reflect a read error.

The TCR comes from a man aged 35 to 55 with primary liver carcinoma and hepatitis B virus infection. Material for sequencing was tumor tissue from primary liver carcinoma. The V and J genes are TRBV11-1 and TRBJ2-7, with D tentatively TRBD1 or TRBD2 (5 bases each). CDR3 protein: CASSLRIRASLGEQYF. CDR3 in DNA: TGTGCCAGCAGCCTGCGCATCAGGGCATCCCTGGGGGAGCAATACTTC.